The source of this T cell receptor (beta chain) is a study of blood T cells in healthy people across ages. Donors gave about 9.3 milliliters of peripheral blood apiece. This clonotype occurred many times. The antigen is not known. Then a second PCR, running about 6 to 11 cycles, was carried out with a sample-barcoded 5' primer and a J-beta primer mix. Each cDNA molecule received a tag from a template-switch adaptor that had 12 random nucleotides. Every individual sample yielded 2.5 million or more paired-end reads (each containing CDR3). TCRdb redid the calling of the 5' RACE reads with MiXCR, one entry per CDR3 protein. The table lists roughly 720,000 distinct CDR3 sequences, roughly 50% of them singletons. Trimming shortened V by 0 bases and J by 2 bases, and 9 bases separated the two germline ends. CDR1 is SGHTS, CDR2 YDEGEE, per germline. The CDR3 covers 14 residues. Study-wide results and limits: Measured against age, TCR beta diversity per million T cells decreased in a roughly linear manner.

Sequencing was performed on blood. The chain links TRBV5-8 to TRBJ2-7; D is undetermined. This TCR was recovered from a man older than 75 in good health. The CDR3 loop reads CASSLDLRTYEQYF. The DNA of the CDR3 is TGTGCCAGCAGCTTGGACTTAAGAACCTACGAGCAGTACTTC.